The T cell receptor (beta chain) described here comes from a study of T cells in localized non-small cell lung cancer. General observations from the study: Among the tissues sampled, uninvolved adjacent lung had the highest T cell clonality, above tumor.

As regards this clone: What it recognizes is unknown.

TCRdb's copy holds only in-frame clones and misses some; the assay was immunoSEQ multiplex PCR. The sample holds tens of thousands of clones, approximately 90% seen once. V lost 1 base to trimming and J lost 3 bases, with 11 bases between them. Germline-derived CDR1 and CDR2 are SGHRS and YFSETQ. The CDR3 consists of 14 residues. The sample in question was peripheral blood, obtained before any cancer treatment. The rearrangement uses TRBV5-1 and TRBJ2-7; no clear D gene. The sequence was obtained from a man aged 35 to 69 with stage I squamous cell lung carcinoma. For the CDR3, the DNA is TGCGCCAGCAGCTTGTCTGGCGGAGACTACGAGCAGTACTTC. This codes for CASSLSGGDYEQYF.